This is a list of T cell receptor beta chains from one sample in a study of vaccination and CD4 T cells after COVID-19. Via MiXCR, TCRdb re-called the PCR reads, giving one row per CDR3 protein. The sample shows around 14,000 distinct CDR3 sequences, approximately 53% of them seen only once. Antigens for these TCRs are unknown. The sequenced sample consisted of CD4+ T cells from blood, cultured in vitro. The receptors originated from a human donor who had recovered from COVID-19. CDR3s include the opening cysteine and the closing phenylalanine or tryptophan. The D gene is left open where the match is weak. A row's size may be missing; if present it is once, few, many or a size class.

d_call clone_size j_call v_call cdr3_nt cdr3_aa
TRBD1 . TRBJ2-7 TRBV7-3 TGCGCCAGCAGCCAAGGGCGGCAGGGGGCCTACGAGCAGTACTTC CASSQGRQGAYEQYF
. few TRBJ2-5 TRBV20-1 TGCAGTGCTATACCCAAAGAGACCCAGTACTTC CSAIPKETQYF
TRBD2 few TRBJ2-1 TRBV24-1 TGTGCCACCAGTGATGATAGCGGGAGGGGGTTTGCTAATGAGCAGTTCTTC CATSDDSGRGFANEQFF
. . TRBJ1-1 TRBV7-2 TGTGCCAGCAGCTTAGACAGAAACACTGAAGCTTTCTTT CASSLDRNTEAFF
. . TRBJ1-5 TRBV19 TGTGCCAGTAACCCCCGGGGAAGGGGCATTAGCAATCAGCCCCAGCATTTT CASNPRGRGISNQPQHF
TRBD2 . TRBJ2-2 TRBV20-1 TGCAGTGCTAGAGTGCCTAGCGGACTCTCCGCGAACACCGGGGAGCTGTTTTTT CSARVPSGLSANTGELFF
TRBD2 . TRBJ2-1 TRBV4-1 TGCGCCAGCAGCCAAGGGCGGCTAGCGGGAGCTAAAGGGGATGAGCAGTTCTTC CASSQGRLAGAKGDEQFF
. once TRBJ2-7 TRBV5-4 TGTGCCAGCACCCCCGGAGGGACGGGACCTTACGAGCAGTACTTC CASTPGGTGPYEQYF
. . TRBJ2-5 TRBV2 TGTGCCAGCAGTCGAAGGGAAGAGACCCAGTACTTC CASSRREETQYF
TRBD2 . TRBJ2-5 TRBV12-3/TRBV12-4 TGTGCCAGCAGACGACGGTCGGGAGGAGAGACCCAGTACTTC CASRRRSGGETQYF
. few TRBJ1-1 TRBV6-2/TRBV6-3 TGTGCCAGCAGTTACCCGCGGGGGATGAACACTGAAGCTTTCTTT CASSYPRGMNTEAFF
. . TRBJ2-2 TRBV6-1 TGTGCCACCCTAAAGAATGGGGGGAACACCGGGGAGCTGTTTTTT CATLKNGGNTGELFF
TRBD1 . TRBJ2-5 TRBV15 TGTGCCACCAGCAGAGTTGGACAGGGGAAAGAGACCCAGTACTTC CATSRVGQGKETQYF
. few TRBJ2-1 TRBV10-3 TGTGCCATCAGTGAACTGAATGCCTACAATGAGCAGTTCTTC CAISELNAYNEQFF
. . TRBJ1-2 TRBV12-3/TRBV12-4 TGTGCCAGCAGCCCAACAGGCTCCTATGGCTACACCTTC CASSPTGSYGYTF
TRBD2 . TRBJ2-3 TRBV28 TGTGCCAGCAGTCGAGCGGGAGCTCGAGATACGCAGTATTTT CASSRAGARDTQYF
TRBD1 . TRBJ1-2 TRBV4-3 TGCGCCAGCAGCCAAGGCGACAGGGACTATGGCTACACCTTC CASSQGDRDYGYTF
. . TRBJ2-2 TRBV15 TGTGCCACCGAGAGAGCTGGGGTTAGTTCCGGGGAGCTGTTTTTT CATERAGVSSGELFF
. . TRBJ1-5 TRBV12-3/TRBV12-4 TGTGCCAGCAGTCCCGGGTCAACCCTTGATCAGCCCCAGCATTTT CASSPGSTLDQPQHF
TRBD1 . TRBJ2-7 TRBV4-1 TGCGCCAGCAGCCATTTGGACTGGGACAGGGCGTACGAGCAGTACTTC CASSHLDWDRAYEQYF
TRBD2 once TRBJ2-1 TRBV12-3/TRBV12-4 TGTGCCAGCATCGTTAGCGGGTTTAACAATGAGCAGTTCTTC CASIVSGFNNEQFF
. . TRBJ1-2 TRBV7-8 TGTGCCAGCAGCACGCAGGGCAGGGTTTCCTATGGCTACACCTTC CASSTQGRVSYGYTF
TRBD2 few TRBJ2-1 TRBV15 TGTGCCACCAAGACGGGGACTAGCGTCCCGGGTGAGCAGTTCTTC CATKTGTSVPGEQFF
. . TRBJ2-1 TRBV6-1 TGTGCCAGCGCAACCGGGGAGGAAGCCTACAATGAGCAGTTCTTC CASATGEEAYNEQFF
TRBD1 . TRBJ1-2 TRBV6-2/TRBV6-3 TGTGCCAGCAGACAAGGGGGCAGGGGTCCTGGCTACACCTTC CASRQGGRGPGYTF
TRBD1 . TRBJ1-5 TRBV6-1 TGTGCCAGCAGCCTAATGGACAGGTTGGGCATGCCCCAGCATTTT CASSLMDRLGMPQHF
TRBD1 . TRBJ1-4 TRBV20-1 TGCAGTGCTAGCAGGGGGAATGAAAAACTGTTTTTT CSASRGNEKLFF
TRBD1 . TRBJ2-2 TRBV10-3 TGTGCCATCGCTTCCACAGGGGACCGGCCCGCCGGGGAGCTGTTTTTT CAIASTGDRPAGELFF
. few TRBJ1-2 TRBV19 TGTGCCAGTGAGACACAGGGAGTATATGGCTACACCTTC CASETQGVYGYTF
. . TRBJ1-5 TRBV15 TGTGCCACCAGCAGAGAGGGGCTTGGCGGTCAGCCCCAGCATTTT CATSREGLGGQPQHF
TRBD1 few TRBJ1-2 TRBV6-1 TGTGCCAGCAGTCGGGCACAGGGGCGGACAAGTGGCTACACCTTC CASSRAQGRTSGYTF
. . TRBJ2-5 TRBV24-1 TGTGCCACCAGTGGACAGGATGGTGTTGAGACCCAGTACTTC CATSGQDGVETQYF
. . TRBJ2-3 TRBV7-2 TGTGCCAGCAGCACAAAGGGGGGGTGGGATACGCAGTATTTT CASSTKGGWDTQYF